The 21 T cell receptor beta chains given below trace back to one sample, sequenced in a study of PD-L1 blockade in urothelial cancer. Data came from immunoSEQ multiplex PCR; TCRdb stores just in-frame clones and leaves some out. This sample has under 70,000 clones, with about 85% found just once. The time point: pretreatment peripheral blood. Sequenced material: PBMCs, taken around atezolizumab (anti-PD-L1) treatment. The receptors shown here come from a man in his 70s with urothelial cancer.

The chain is built from TRBV5-8 and TRBJ2-1; 7 bases fit TRBD2. Trimming cost V 0 bases and J 7 bases; bases outside gene matches: 4. Germline CDR1 and CDR2: SGHTS and YDEGEE. The CDR3 loop spans 14 amino acids. CDR3 sequence: CASSLGLARNEQFF. The CDR3 bases are TGTGCCAGCAGCTTGGGACTAGCACGGAATGAGCAGTTCTTC.

This rearrangement joins TRBV19 to TRBJ2-4, with 8 bases identical to TRBD2. Per germline, CDR1 LNHDA and CDR2 SQIVND (reference sequence). The CDR3 has 19 amino acids. J gave up 0 bases and V 4 bases, and 14 bases lay outside the gene matches. The CDR3 sequence is CASSTGQPGGRLAKNIQYF. The CDR3 nucleotides read TGTGCCAGTAGTACCGGACAGCCGGGGGGGCGACTAGCCAAAAACATTCAGTACTTC.

This clone was seen only a few times. Its ends do not fully match the called genes, so a read error is possible. The chain employs TRBV7-7 and TRBJ2-7; TRBD1 is a possible D gene (5 bases). The CDR3 has 13 amino acids. Germline CDR1 and CDR2: SSHAT and FNYEAQ (reference sequence). CDR3 sequence: CASSLGAGNEQYF. DNA of the CDR3: TGTGCTAGCAGCTTAGGGGCAGGGAACGAGCAGTACTTC.

The chain joins TRBV7-9 to TRBJ2-1; maybe TRBD2 (6 bases). The germline CDR1 and CDR2 sequences are SEHNR and FQNEAQ (reference sequence). Trimming left V 0 bases short and J 9 bases short, with 9 bases between. The CDR3 sequence is 13 residues long. CDR3: CASSLALGGEQFF. In DNA form, the CDR3 reads TGTGCCAGCAGCTTAGCGTTGGGGGGTGAGCAGTTCTTC.

The chain has TRBV18 and TRBJ2-7; 8 positions agree with TRBD1. From germline, CDR1 is KGHSH and CDR2 LQKENI. This CDR3 comprises 15 residues. V lost 0 bases, J lost 5 bases, and 6 bases stayed unmatched. CDR3: CASSPPVAGGDEQYF. The CDR3, as DNA: TGTGCCAGCTCACCACCGGTCGCAGGGGGCGACGAGCAGTACTTC.

The CDR3 region is CAISETSGAYEQYF. The CDR3 bases are TGTGCCATCAGTGAAACTAGCGGAGCCTACGAGCAGTACTTC. The genes are TRBV10-3 and TRBJ2-7; 8 bases are shared with TRBD2. This CDR3 contains 14 residues. The germline gives CDR1 ENHRY, CDR2 SYGVKD. With 3 bases clipped from V and 2 bases from J, the junction kept 3 bases outside the gene matches.

The chain couples TRBV18 to TRBJ2-2; D not certain. Trimming shortened V by 2 bases and J by 5 bases, and 6 bases separated the two germline ends. The CDR3 consists of 13 residues. Germline V gene lookup returns CDR1 KGHSH and CDR2 LQKENI. CDR3 bases: TGTGCCAGCTCACCAGCCGGGACCGGGGAGCTGTTTTTT. It is translated as CASSPAGTGELFF.

The rearrangement joins TRBV30 to TRBJ2-7, with TRBD2 matching over 8 bases. V gave up 2 bases and J gave up 0 bases; unmatched junction bases: 6. The germline gives CDR1 GTSNPN, CDR2 SVGIG (reference sequence). The CDR3 totals 15 residues. The CDR3 DNA reads TGTGCCTGGAGTCGGGAGGGAGGGTCCTCCTACGAGCAGTACTTC. Translation gives CAWSREGGSSYEQYF.

J is TRBJ2-1 and V is TRBV10-3; 8 nucleotides agree with TRBD1. Germline lookup yields CDR1 ENHRY and CDR2 SYGVKD. The junction had 12 bases not matched to a gene; V was cut back by 10 bases and J by 7 bases. The CDR3 extends over 14 amino acids. CDR3 coding DNA: TGTGCCACCGCCGGACAGGGAAATTGGAATGAGCAGTTCTTC. Protein product: CATAGQGNWNEQFF.

The chain employs TRBV4-2 and TRBJ2-1; D not certain. The CDR3 loop spans 17 amino acids. The germline V gene encodes CDR1 LGHNA and CDR2 YNFKEQ. V lost 0 bases and J 3 bases, leaving 15 bases between the germline ends. CDR3 sequence reads: CASSQDKDGYGYNEQFF. CDR3 DNA sequence: TGTGCCAGCAGCCAAGATAAAGACGGGTACGGCTACAATGAGCAGTTCTTC.

This clone was seen more than once but under ten times. The chain couples TRBV30 to TRBJ1-1; D gene uncertain. Trimming stripped 2 bases from V and 2 bases from J, with 6 bases between. Germline CDR1 is GTSNPN and CDR2 is SVGIG (reference sequence). The CDR3 runs to 12 residues. The CDR3 is CAWSRSNTEAFF. CDR3 nucleotides: TGTGCCTGGAGTCGGAGTAACACTGAAGCTTTCTTT.

The chain couples TRBV29-1 to TRBJ1-2, with 8 bases lining up with TRBD1. V lost 4 bases and J lost 2; bases outside the gene matches: 6. This CDR3 contains 14 residues. Germline CDR1 and CDR2: SQVTM and ANQGSEA. The DNA for the CDR3 is TGCAGCGTTGCCGGGACAGGAAACAACTATGGCTACACCTTC. Translating it yields CSVAGTGNNYGYTF. The complete variable domain, with remaining parts taken from reference TRBV29-1 and TRBJ1-2, reads SAVISQKPSRDICQRGTSLTIQCQVDSQVTMMFWYRQQPGQSLTLIATANQGSEATYESGFVIDKFPISRPNLTFSTLTVSNMSPEDSSIYLCSVAGTGNNYGYTFGSGTRLTVV.

The chain couples TRBV6-5 to TRBJ1-1, with D unclear. The CDR3 covers 14 residues. The V end lost 5 bases, the J end lost 3 bases, and 13 bases lay between the germline ends. CDR1 is MNHEY and CDR2 is SVGAGI in the germline V gene. CDR3 loop: CASSTLKQYTEAFF. The CDR3 DNA reads as TGTGCCAGCAGTACCCTCAAACAGTACACTGAAGCTTTCTTT.

The chain links TRBV28 to TRBJ1-1, with 8 nucleotides matching TRBD1. With V trimmed by 6 bases and J by 0 bases, 6 bases remained unmatched. Per germline, CDR1 MDHEN and CDR2 SYDVKM. The CDR3 totals 15 residues. This CDR3 is CASRPYRGLNTEAFF. The CDR3 DNA follows: TGTGCCAGCAGGCCATACAGGGGGTTGAACACTGAAGCTTTCTTT.

In the case of this clone: The sample carries other DNA sequences with the same CDR3. CDR3 in DNA: TGTGCCTGGAGTGTCGGCGGGAGCTCCTACGAGCAGTACTTC. Protein: CAWSVGGSSYEQYF. This chain uses TRBV30 with TRBJ2-7; 7 bases fit TRBD2. The germline gives CDR1 GTSNPN, CDR2 SVGIG (reference sequence). This CDR3 comprises 14 residues. V trimming: 0 bases; J trimming: 0 bases; junction bases outside the gene matches: 2.

V and J are TRBV11-3 and TRBJ2-1, with 8 bases matching TRBD2. CDR1 and CDR2 from the germline V gene are SGHNT and YENEEA. V trimming: 5 bases; J trimming: 5 bases; junction bases outside the gene matches: 8. There are 15 residues in the CDR3. The CDR3 sequence is CASSAFSGDHNEQFF. The CDR3 nucleotides are TGTGCCAGCAGCGCGTTTAGCGGGGACCACAATGAGCAGTTCTTC.

This sequence joins TRBV6-1 and TRBJ1-5; D gene ambiguous. The ends were cut back, 0 bases at V and 7 bases at J, with 22 bases in the middle. This CDR3 is 18 amino acids long. The germline V gene has CDR1 MNHNS and CDR2 SASEGT. The CDR3 region is CASSEAAGLANIGQPQHF. The CDR3, as DNA: TGTGCCAGCAGTGAAGCTGCCGGGTTGGCCAACATCGGACAGCCCCAGCATTTT.

This chain joins TRBV18 and TRBJ1-1; D is perhaps TRBD1 (5 bases). Deletions cut 5 bases from V and 3 bases from J, with 10 bases between. Germline V gene data show CDR1 as KGHSH and CDR2 as LQKENI. This CDR3 is 13 amino acids long. The CDR3 region is CASSSLGDTEAFF. The CDR3 DNA is TGTGCCAGCTCATCGCTAGGGGACACTGAAGCTTTCTTT.

J is TRBJ1-4 and V is TRBV18; weak D call: TRBD1 (6 bases). The germline V and J ends were trimmed by 3 bases and 5 bases, with 13 bases remaining between them. CDR1 is KGHSH, CDR2 LQKENI, per germline. The CDR3 runs to 15 residues. The CDR3 region has the DNA TGTGCCAGCTCACCGGGAGGGACACTAAATGAAAAACTGTTTTTT. It is translated as CASSPGGTLNEKLFF. Together with reference TRBV18 and TRBJ1-4, the CDR3 gives the full variable domain: NAGVMQNPRHLVRRRGQEARLRCSPMKGHSHVYWYRQLPEEGLKFMVYLQKENIIDESGMPKERFSAEFPKEGPSILRIQQVVRGDSAAYFCASSPGGTLNEKLFFGSGTQLSVL.

The rearrangement links TRBV5-5 to TRBJ2-7, with 10 bases matching TRBD2. Looked up from germline, CDR1 is SGHKS and CDR2 is YYEKEE (reference sequence). This CDR3 comprises 17 residues. V dropped 4 bases and J dropped 4; count of bases not matched to a gene: 14. The CDR3 region is CASSLPQRSGRAYEQYF. CDR3 sequence (DNA): TGTGCCAGCAGCCTCCCTCAGAGGAGCGGGAGGGCTTACGAGCAGTACTTC. The full variable domain, completed using reference TRBV5-5 and TRBJ2-7, is DAGVTQSPTHLIKTRGQQVTLRCSPISGHKSVSWYQQVLGQGPQFIFQYYEKEERGRGNFPDRFSARQFPNYSSELNVNALLLGDSALYLCASSLPQRSGRAYEQYFGPGTRLTVT.

The chain uses TRBV29-1 and TRBJ2-3; 9 nucleotides agree with TRBD2. CDR3 length: 17 amino acids. After removal of 3 bases from V and 2 bases from J, the junction contained 12 bases not matched to a gene. CDR1 and CDR2 (germline): SQVTM, ANQGSEA. This CDR3 reads CSVDGREGPRITDTQYF. CDR3 nucleotide sequence: TGCAGCGTTGACGGGCGGGAGGGCCCTCGGATCACAGATACGCAGTATTTT.